The 30 T cell receptor beta chains reported below all come from one sample, sequenced in a study of beta chain features in type 1 diabetes. Sequenced material consisted of expressed TCRB transcripts (all of the isolated RNA was reverse transcribed). Profiling relied on immunoSEQ multiplex PCR, and the TCRdb table lists in-frame clones only, not all of them. This repertoire shows 620,000 or so clones, about 14% found once; its top ten account for under 0.095%. Source material: naive CD4+ T cells from blood. The source is a man younger than 30 in good health.

The chain employs TRBV28 and TRBJ2-7; D is perhaps TRBD1 (6 bases). V lost 6 bases and J lost 0, with 12 bases in between. The CDR3 sequence is 14 residues long. Germline CDR1 reads MDHEN; CDR2 reads SYDVKM. The CDR3 is CASSKRQASYEQYF. The CDR3, as DNA: TGTGCCAGCAGCAAAAGACAGGCCTCCTACGAGCAGTACTTC.

The chain has TRBV7-2 and TRBJ2-1, with D uncertain. Germline CDR1 reads SGHTA; CDR2 reads FQGNSA. V lost 6 bases, J lost 0 bases, and 18 bases lay in between. CDR3 size: 17 residues. CDR3 protein: CASSSPHPPSSYNEQFF. CDR3 DNA: TGTGCCAGCAGTTCACCCCATCCTCCTAGCTCCTACAATGAGCAGTTCTTC. The full variable domain, completed using reference TRBV7-2 and TRBJ2-1, is GAGVSQSPSNKVTEKGKDVELRCDPISGHTALYWYRQSLGQGLEFLIYFQGNSAPDKSGLPSDRFSAERTGGSVSTLTIQRTQQEDSAVYLCASSSPHPPSSYNEQFFGPGTRLTVL.

This rearrangement joins TRBV2 to TRBJ1-1, with D uncertain. The CDR3 consists of 13 residues. The germline V gene encodes CDR1 SNHLY and CDR2 FYNNEI. The V end lost 6 bases, the J end lost 2 bases, and 10 bases lay between the germline ends. CDR3 DNA: TGTGCCAGCAGGGAGAACTTTAACACTGAAGCTTTCTTT. It is translated as CASRENFNTEAFF.

The chain is built from TRBV28 and TRBJ2-5; D is perhaps TRBD1 or TRBD2 (7 bases each). The CDR3 contains 13 residues. V was pared by 6 bases and J by 5 bases, with 13 bases between. Germline V gene data show CDR1 as MDHEN and CDR2 as SYDVKM. CDR3 sequence (DNA): TGTGCCAGCAGCCCAGGGGGGGCGGAGACCCAGTACTTC. Translating it yields CASSPGGAETQYF. Full variable domain (outside the CDR3, taken from reference TRBV28 and TRBJ2-5): DVKVTQSSRYLVKRTGEKVFLECVQDMDHENMFWYRQDPGLGLRLIYFSYDVKMKEKGDIPEGYSVSREKKERFSLILESASTNQTSMYLCASSPGGAETQYFGPGTRLLVL.

The rearrangement uses TRBV29-1 and TRBJ2-1, with TRBD1 matching over 8 bases. Trimming cost V 6 bases and J 7 bases; bases outside gene matches: 8. The V gene's germline CDR1 is SQVTM and CDR2 ANQGSEA. CDR3 length: 13 amino acids. CDR3 in DNA: TGCAGCGTCGGACAGGGCATTGTAAATGAGCAGTTCTTC. It codes for CSVGQGIVNEQFF.

DNA of the CDR3: TGTGCCAGCAGCAACAGGGGTACTGAAGCTTTCTTT. This codes for CASSNRGTEAFF. V is TRBV7-9 and J is TRBJ1-1; 7 bases match TRBD1. This CDR3 is 12 amino acids long. CDR1 and CDR2 from the germline V gene are SEHNR and FQNEAQ (reference sequence). The J segment lost 5 bases and the V segment lost 5 bases, leaving 2 bases of the junction unmatched.

The chain employs TRBV11-3 and TRBJ1-2, with D possibly being TRBD1 (6 bases). This CDR3 region has 13 residues. Between the trimmed V and J ends, which lost 5 bases and 2 bases, there was a span of 9 bases. CDR1 is SGHNT and CDR2 is YENEEA in the germline V gene. The CDR3 DNA reads as TGTGCCAGCAGCCTAGGGGGGAACTATGGCTACACCTTC. Protein product: CASSLGGNYGYTF.

The chain couples TRBV4-1 to TRBJ1-1; TRBD1 agrees at 7 bases. The V segment lost 4 bases and the J segment 0 bases; nucleotides outside the gene matches: 5. Germline V gene data show CDR1 as MGHRA and CDR2 as YSYEKL. CDR3 length equals 15 residues. CDR3 in DNA: TGCGCCAGCAGCCGATCGACAGGGCTGAACACTGAAGCTTTCTTT. It specifies CASSRSTGLNTEAFF.

The table lists this clone with a few counts. The V gene is TRBV19, the J gene TRBJ2-3, with D perhaps matching TRBD1 or TRBD2 (5 bases each). Trimming shortened V by 5 bases and J by 3 bases, and 12 bases separated the two germline ends. The germline gives CDR1 LNHDA, CDR2 SQIVND (reference sequence). The CDR3 has 14 amino acids. The CDR3 region is CASSFTGPTDTQYF. CDR3 sequence (DNA): TGTGCCAGTAGTTTCACGGGGCCGACAGATACGCAGTATTTT.

This clone has a handful of counts. The V and J genes are TRBV6-4 and TRBJ2-2, with D perhaps TRBD2 (5 bases). The germline gives CDR1 MRHNA, CDR2 SNTAGT. V was cut by 2 bases and J by 0 bases, with 7 bases left in between. The CDR3 runs 15 residues. The CDR3 nucleotides are TGTGCCAGCAGTGACATAGCGTCGAACACCGGGGAGCTGTTTTTT. Protein sequence: CASSDIASNTGELFF.

This clone was seen only a few times. This sequence joins TRBV5-1 and TRBJ1-4; no reliable D call. The V end lost 0 bases, the J end lost 1 base, and 7 bases lay between the germline ends. Germline assignment: CDR1 SGHRS and CDR2 YFSETQ. The CDR3 spans 15 residues. This chain's CDR3 is CASSLADRTNEKLFF. CDR3 bases: TGCGCCAGCAGCTTGGCCGACCGAACTAATGAAAAACTGTTTTTT.

A few counts support this clone. V usage is TRBV28 and J usage is TRBJ2-2; TRBD2 matches at 8 bases. This CDR3 region has 19 residues. The germline gives CDR1 MDHEN, CDR2 SYDVKM. The J segment lost 2 bases and the V segment lost 1 base, leaving 12 bases of the junction unmatched. In DNA form, the CDR3 reads TGTGCCAGCAGTTTATATGGCAGGGCGAGCGGGAGTAACACCGGGGAGCTGTTTTTT. It translates to CASSLYGRASGSNTGELFF.

The chain carries TRBV5-4 and TRBJ2-3, with 10 bases identical to TRBD1. Germline trimming cut 4 bases from V and 2 bases from J; bases unmatched to any gene: 10. Germline CDR1 and CDR2: SGHNT and YYREEE (reference sequence). There are 17 residues in the CDR3. The CDR3 DNA is TGTGCCAGCAGCCCCGGGGGACAGGGGCACGCCACAGATACGCAGTATTTT. As protein: CASSPGGQGHATDTQYF. Variable domain in full (rest from reference TRBV5-4 and TRBJ2-3): ETGVTQSPTHLIKTRGQQVTLRCSSQSGHNTVSWYQQALGQGPQFIFQYYREEENGRGNFPPRFSGLQFPNYSSELNVNALELDDSALYLCASSPGGQGHATDTQYFGPGTRLTVL.

V and J are TRBV28 and TRBJ1-2; TRBD1 is a possible D gene (5 bases). CDR3 size: 15 residues. Trimming removed 1 base at V and 1 base at J, with 10 bases between. The germline V gene has CDR1 MDHEN and CDR2 SYDVKM. CDR3 loop: CASSLLKGNNYGYTF. As DNA, the CDR3 is TGTGCCAGCAGTTTATTGAAGGGGAATAACTATGGCTACACCTTC.

The V and J genes are TRBV4-3 and TRBJ2-1; D is possibly TRBD2 (6 bases). Looked up from germline, CDR1 is LGHNA and CDR2 is YSLEER. The CDR3 length is 15 residues. V lost 0 bases, J lost 12 bases, and 18 bases lay in between. The CDR3 region has the DNA TGCGCCAGCAGCCAAGACTCTTTAGCGGCGGTCGGGCAGTTCTTC. Translating gives CASSQDSLAAVGQFF.

The V and J genes are TRBV20-1 and TRBJ2-7, with unresolved D. CDR1 is DFQATT, CDR2 SNEGSKA, per germline (reference sequence). The CDR3 is made up of 10 amino acids. Trimming removed 5 bases at V and 5 bases at J, with 7 bases between. For the CDR3, the DNA is TGCAGTGCTCTCCCCCACGAGCAGTACTTC. It is translated as CSALPHEQYF.

The chain links TRBV30 to TRBJ2-1; 10 bases fit TRBD2. The trim removed 3 bases at V and 7 bases at J, leaving 9 bases unmatched. The CDR3 has 15 amino acids. Germline CDR1 is GTSNPN and CDR2 is SVGIG (reference sequence). The DNA for the CDR3 is TGTGCCTGGAGGAAAGCTAGCGGGGGAGCAAATGAGCAGTTCTTC. It translates to CAWRKASGGANEQFF.

This clone was observed a handful of times. In DNA, the CDR3 is TGTGCCAGCAGTTACACATCAGAGCCTTGGTATGGCTACACCTTC. Translation: CASSYTSEPWYGYTF. The chain joins TRBV6-5 to TRBJ1-2; D not certain. The CDR3 runs to 15 residues. V was cut by 2 bases and J by 5 bases, with 15 bases left in between. Germline V lookup: CDR1 MNHEY, CDR2 SVGAGI.

This clone was observed a few times. This chain joins TRBV28 and TRBJ1-2; D remains unclear. CDR1 and CDR2 from the germline V gene are MDHEN and SYDVKM. Trimming stripped 6 bases from V and 4 bases from J, with 9 bases between. This CDR3 contains 12 residues. CDR3 nucleotides: TGTGCCAGCAGCCCTCAACTCTATGGCTACACCTTC. As protein: CASSPQLYGYTF.

The gene calls are TRBV7-2 and TRBJ1-5; possibly TRBD1 for D (6 bases). V lost 5 bases to trimming and J lost 7 bases, with 18 bases between them. The CDR3 runs to 15 residues. CDR1 and CDR2 from the germline V gene are SGHTA and FQGNSA. The CDR3 nucleotides read TGTGCCAGCAGCCGAGGTAGGGGGGGCGAGCAGCCCCAGCATTTT. Its protein is CASSRGRGGEQPQHF.

The chain joins TRBV7-3 to TRBJ2-3, with TRBD2 matching 9 bases. There are 15 residues in the CDR3. V trimming: 6 bases; J trimming: 3 bases; junction bases outside the gene matches: 7. Germline lookup yields CDR1 SGHTA and CDR2 FQGTGA. CDR3 sequence reads: CASSLAGRGTDTQYF. The CDR3 bases are TGTGCCAGCAGTCTAGCGGGGAGAGGGACAGATACGCAGTATTTT.

The J gene is TRBJ2-3, the V gene TRBV7-9; D possibly corresponds to TRBD2 (5 bases). The CDR3 covers 14 residues. The V gene lost 5 bases and the J gene lost 4 bases, with 13 bases spanning the gap. From germline, CDR1 is SEHNR and CDR2 FQNEAQ (reference sequence). CDR3 coding DNA: TGTGCCAGCAGCCTAACCCCCGGGGCAGATACGCAGTATTTT. Translated: CASSLTPGADTQYF.

The sample holds a few counts of this clone. The CDR3 sequence: CASSRNIGSNQPQHF. The CDR3 nucleotides read TGTGCCAGCAGTCGTAACATCGGTAGCAATCAGCCCCAGCATTTT. The V and J genes are TRBV2 and TRBJ1-5; D ambiguous. The V end was cut by 5 bases, the J end by 0 bases, with 11 bases between. Germline assignment: CDR1 SNHLY and CDR2 FYNNEI. The CDR3 is made up of 15 amino acids.

V usage is TRBV6-5 and J usage is TRBJ2-2, with 8 bases aligning to TRBD1. In germline, CDR1 is MNHEY, CDR2 SVGAGI. V shed 6 bases, J shed 1 base, and the junction held 4 bases outside the gene matches. The CDR3 length is 15 residues. CDR3 nucleotides: TGTGCCAGCAGGGCGGACAGGGAGAACACCGGGGAGCTGTTTTTT. Its protein is CASRADRENTGELFF.

This clone was counted between two and nine times. The CDR3 coding sequence is TGCGCCAGCCGCGGGGGCCGGGTTACTGAAGCTTTCTTT. Translation: CASRGGRVTEAFF. J is TRBJ1-1 and V is TRBV4-3, with TRBD1 as a possible D gene (6 bases). Germline V lookup: CDR1 LGHNA, CDR2 YSLEER. V shed 8 bases and J shed 5 bases, with 15 bases lying between them. The CDR3 covers 13 residues.

The chain links TRBV7-3 to TRBJ2-5; perhaps TRBD1 as D (5 bases). Deletions cut 2 bases from V and 4 bases from J, with 8 bases between. This CDR3 is built from 13 residues. Germline CDR1 and CDR2: SGHTA and FQGTGA. The CDR3 DNA reads TGTGCCAGCAGCTTAGGGGCACGAGAGACCCAGTACTTC. Translated, it gives CASSLGARETQYF.

The V gene is TRBV27, the J gene TRBJ1-2; TRBD1 agrees at 8 bases. Germline CDR1 reads MNHEY; CDR2 reads SMNVEV (reference sequence). The CDR3 runs 15 residues. J gave up 4 bases and V 6 bases, and 10 bases lay outside the gene matches. Written as DNA, the CDR3 is TGTGCCAGCAGCAGCGACAGGGGCTTTTTCTATGGCTACACCTTC. Its protein is CASSSDRGFFYGYTF.

This clone was seen more than once but under ten times. This chain joins TRBV7-2 and TRBJ2-3; 12 nucleotides align to TRBD1. V dropped 0 bases and J dropped 7; count of bases not matched to a gene: 8. CDR1 and CDR2 (germline): SGHTA, FQGNSA. The CDR3 consists of 17 residues. CDR3 region: CASSLAGPGQGANTQYF. The CDR3 nucleotides are TGTGCCAGCAGCTTAGCCGGACCGGGACAGGGGGCAAATACGCAGTATTTT.

This clone has more than one count but fewer than ten. J is TRBJ1-4 and V is TRBV10-3; D unclear. V lost 6 bases to trimming and J lost 12 bases, with 17 bases between them. The CDR3 totals 13 residues. Germline V gene data show CDR1 as ENHRY and CDR2 as SYGVKD. CDR3 in amino acids: CAISRDPESELFF. CDR3 sequence (DNA): TGTGCCATCAGCCGGGATCCCGAGTCGGAACTGTTTTTT.

This chain connects TRBV30 to TRBJ2-5; perhaps TRBD1 as D (5 bases). This CDR3 is 15 amino acids long. Trimming took 1 base from V and 4 from J, leaving 16 bases between them. Germline-derived CDR1 and CDR2 are GTSNPN and SVGIG (reference sequence). In nucleotides, the CDR3 is TGTGCCTGGAGTGCCTTCCTTGGGCAGGGAGAGACCCAGTACTTC. Translated, it gives CAWSAFLGQGETQYF.